This paragraph covers one T cell receptor (beta chain) sequence. Clones were read by immunoSEQ multiplex PCR, and TCRdb kept only the in-frame ones, dropping some. The sample has around 41,000 clones; around nine tenths are singletons. The CDR3 sequence is 16 residues long. The germline V and J ends were trimmed by 5 bases and 6 bases, with 20 bases remaining between them. Germline V gene sequence: CDR1 SGHVS, CDR2 FQNEAQ. This sample is part of a study of OX40 agonist ivuxolimab in advanced cancers. As for the study in general: Patients in dose escalation had liver, melanoma, kidney or head and neck cancers. Averaging 60 years in age, with a range of about 23 to 80, the cohort was 65% to 90% male. Of the participants, under 50% had some prior anti-PD-1, anti-PD-L1 or anti-CTLA-4 therapy, which was allowed. Patients achieving partial responses numbered three: one hepatocellular carcinoma case and two cutaneous melanoma cases.

The starting material was CD4+ or CD8+ T cells sorted from blood, obtained in a trial of the OX40 agonist ivuxolimab. This receptor was identified in an adult with an advanced solid tumor such as melanoma, head and neck, liver or kidney cancer. This chain joins TRBV7-8 and TRBJ1-5; D possibly corresponds to TRBD1 (6 bases). This chain's CDR3 is CASSPNPTGGFQPQHF. CDR3 DNA sequence: TGTGCCAGCAGCCCGAATCCGACAGGTGGATTTCAGCCCCAGCATTTT.